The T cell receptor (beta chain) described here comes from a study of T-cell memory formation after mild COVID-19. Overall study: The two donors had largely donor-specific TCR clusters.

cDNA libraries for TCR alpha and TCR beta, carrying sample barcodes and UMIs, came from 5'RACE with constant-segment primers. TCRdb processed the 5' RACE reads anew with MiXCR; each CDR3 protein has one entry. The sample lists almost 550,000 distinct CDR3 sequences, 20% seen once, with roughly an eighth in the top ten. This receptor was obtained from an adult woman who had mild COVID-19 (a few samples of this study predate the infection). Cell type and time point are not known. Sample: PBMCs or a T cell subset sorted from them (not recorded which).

CDR3 region: CASSTPVGREVNTEAFF. The CDR3 region has the DNA TGCGCCAGCAGCACCCCTGTGGGGAGAGAAGTGAACACTGAAGCTTTCTTT. J is TRBJ1-1 and V is TRBV5-1; D not resolved. Germline values: CDR1 SGHRS, CDR2 YFSETQ. V was cut by 4 bases and J by 0 bases, with 19 bases left in between. CDR3 length: 17 residues.